This T cell receptor beta chain was obtained from a study of breast tumors, draining lymph nodes, adjacent tissues. As for this clonotype: Its antigen is undetermined. Just one base apart from a much larger clone, this may be a read error.

Trimming removed 4 bases from V and 9 bases from J, with 15 bases in between. The germline gives CDR1 KGHSH, CDR2 LQKENI. The CDR3 spans 13 residues. TCRdb called the multiplex PCR reads again in MiXCR, with one record for every CDR3 protein. Among 100,000 to 150,000 distinct CDR3 sequences listed, roughly 21% were seen once. Study-wide results and limits: The data were judged consistent with most tumor T cells coming from lymph node and expanding in tumor. Tumor and nontumor repertoires were significantly more similar in luminal-like than in basal-like breast cancer. Tumor T cell lymph node origin was a supported hypothesis, not proven. Tumor TCR diversity was below lymph nodes but above nontumor tissue.

The lymph nodes were axillary draining lymph nodes from breast cancer patients. This chain links TRBV18 with TRBJ1-2; D gene unclear. The clonotype was recovered from a female donor with breast cancer. Some clones in this sample may be carry-over from other donors' samples. The sample comprised axillary lymph node tissue. CDR3 coding DNA: TGTGCCAGCTCACAATCAGGACCAGATAGCTACACCTTC. Translating it yields CASSQSGPDSYTF.